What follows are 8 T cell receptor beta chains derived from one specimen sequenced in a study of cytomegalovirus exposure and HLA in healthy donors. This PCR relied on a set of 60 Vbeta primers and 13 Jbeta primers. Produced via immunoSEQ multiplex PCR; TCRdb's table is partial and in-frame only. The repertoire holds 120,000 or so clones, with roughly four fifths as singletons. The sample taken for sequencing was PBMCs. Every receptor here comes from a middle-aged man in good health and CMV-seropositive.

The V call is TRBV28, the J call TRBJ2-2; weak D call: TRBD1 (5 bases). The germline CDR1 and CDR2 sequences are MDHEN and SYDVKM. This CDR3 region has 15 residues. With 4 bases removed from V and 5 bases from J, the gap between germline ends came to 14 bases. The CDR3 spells CASSSLQGGTGELFF. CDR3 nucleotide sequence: TGTGCCAGCAGTTCCCTCCAGGGCGGTACCGGGGAGCTGTTTTTT.

CDR3 region: CASSAPGGTNTGELFF. The DNA for the CDR3 is TGTGCCAGCAGCGCGCCCGGGGGGACGAACACCGGGGAGCTGTTTTTT. The V gene is TRBV28, the J gene TRBJ2-2, with TRBD2 identical over 7 bases. Germline V lookup: CDR1 MDHEN, CDR2 SYDVKM. Trimming took 6 bases from V and 0 from J; bases not matched to a gene: 7. The CDR3 has 16 amino acids.

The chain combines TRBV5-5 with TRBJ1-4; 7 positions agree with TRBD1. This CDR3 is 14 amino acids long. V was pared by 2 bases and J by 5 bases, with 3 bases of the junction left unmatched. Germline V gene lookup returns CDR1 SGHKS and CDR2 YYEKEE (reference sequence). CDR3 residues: CASSFGTANEKLFF. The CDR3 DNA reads TGTGCCAGCAGCTTCGGGACAGCGAATGAAAAACTGTTTTTT.

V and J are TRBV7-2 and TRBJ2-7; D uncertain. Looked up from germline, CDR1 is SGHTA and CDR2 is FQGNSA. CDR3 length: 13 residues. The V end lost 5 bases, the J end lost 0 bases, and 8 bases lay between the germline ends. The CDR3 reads CASSVLSSYEQYF. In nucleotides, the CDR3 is TGTGCCAGCAGCGTCTTATCCTCCTACGAGCAGTACTTC. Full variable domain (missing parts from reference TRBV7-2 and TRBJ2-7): GAGVSQSPSNKVTEKGKDVELRCDPISGHTALYWYRQSLGQGLEFLIYFQGNSAPDKSGLPSDRFSAERTGGSVSTLTIQRTQQEDSAVYLCASSVLSSYEQYFGPGTRLTVT.

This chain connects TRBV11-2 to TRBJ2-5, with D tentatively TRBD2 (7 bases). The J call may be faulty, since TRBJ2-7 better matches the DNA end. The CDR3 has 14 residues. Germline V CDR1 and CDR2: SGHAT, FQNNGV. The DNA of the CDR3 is TGTGCCAGCAGCAGGGGGGGACTAATACACGAGCAGTACTTC. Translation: CASSRGGLIHEQYF.

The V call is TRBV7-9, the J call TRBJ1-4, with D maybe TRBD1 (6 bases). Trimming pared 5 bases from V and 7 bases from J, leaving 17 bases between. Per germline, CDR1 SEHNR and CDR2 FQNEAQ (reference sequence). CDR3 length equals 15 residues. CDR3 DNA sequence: TGTGCCAGCAGCCCGCGCGGGGGGCTCTCTGAAAAACTGTTTTTT. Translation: CASSPRGGLSEKLFF.

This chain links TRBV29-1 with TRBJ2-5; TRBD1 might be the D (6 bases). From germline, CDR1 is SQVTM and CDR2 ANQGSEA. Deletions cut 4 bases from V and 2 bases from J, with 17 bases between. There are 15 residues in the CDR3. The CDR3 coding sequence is TGCAGCGTTGTTGTGGGGGCCCGACCTCAAGAGACCCAGTACTTC. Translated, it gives CSVVVGARPQETQYF. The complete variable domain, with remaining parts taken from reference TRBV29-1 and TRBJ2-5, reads SAVISQKPSRDICQRGTSLTIQCQVDSQVTMMFWYRQQPGQSLTLIATANQGSEATYESGFVIDKFPISRPNLTFSTLTVSNMSPEDSSIYLCSVVVGARPQETQYFGPGTRLLVL.

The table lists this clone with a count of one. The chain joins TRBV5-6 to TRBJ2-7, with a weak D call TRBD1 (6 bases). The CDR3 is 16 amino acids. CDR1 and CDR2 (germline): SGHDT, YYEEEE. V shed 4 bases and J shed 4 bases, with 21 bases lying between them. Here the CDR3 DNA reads TGTGCCAGCAGCAACTACAGGGATCTTAACGGTTACGAGCAGTACTTC. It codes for CASSNYRDLNGYEQYF.